The present entry profiles one TCR beta chain with its context. Its antigen is still unknown. The germline gives CDR1 SGHAT, CDR2 FQNNGV. The CDR3 loop spans 14 amino acids. After removal of 4 bases from V and 2 bases from J, the junction contained 3 bases not matched to a gene. The method was immunoSEQ multiplex PCR; TCRdb's version includes in-frame clones alone and lacks a portion of them. This sample carries about 86,000 clones, 88% of them seen once, and the ten largest clones take about 0.27%. This record belongs to a study of graft-versus-host responses after intestinal transplantation. Study results and caveats: There were GvH clones found in recipient marrow, and some of them appeared first in ileum or blood. Patients with graft-donor T cell macrochimerism had high graft-versus-host to host-versus-graft clonal ratios in allografts.

The origin of this receptor is a human donor who was the organ donor for an intestinal transplant. This material consisted of unstimulated CD4+ T cells sorted from spleen or lymph node cells, taken before transplant. This chain links TRBV11-2 with TRBJ1-1; 8 bases match TRBD1. CDR3 bases: TGTGCCAGCAGCTCCCAGGGGGCTAACACTGAAGCTTTCTTT. Translating it yields CASSSQGANTEAFF.